The source of this T cell receptor beta chain is a study of identical twins. Study-level results: It was cross-sectional statistical analysis, not following the same donors, that the conclusions relied on.

The CDR3 has 13 residues. CDR1 and CDR2 from the germline V gene are SGHRS and YFSETQ. The V gene lost 4 bases and the J gene lost 2 bases, with 9 bases spanning the gap. TCRdb processed the 5' RACE reads anew with MiXCR; each CDR3 protein has one entry. Among about 500,000 distinct CDR3 sequences listed, roughly an eighth were seen once. A few counts support this clonotype. What it binds is not known. These same data were also listed under a study on yellow fever vaccine responses in identical twins.

Material for sequencing was CD4+ T cells sorted from blood. The clonotype was recovered from a woman aged 18-29 years in good health. The rearrangement joins TRBV5-1 to TRBJ1-1; no definite D call. The CDR3 reads CASSLSINTEAFF. As DNA, the CDR3 is TGCGCCAGCAGCCTGTCGATTAACACTGAAGCTTTCTTT.